These 23 T cell receptor beta chains were all obtained from the same sample, sequenced in a study of blood T cells in healthy people across ages. Primers used in a second PCR of roughly 6 to 11 cycles were a sample-barcoded 5' primer and a J-beta primer mix. TCRdb passed the 5' RACE reads through MiXCR, listing each CDR3 protein once. This sample has fewer than 1.5 million distinct CDR3 sequences, with approximately 40% found just once. The sample taken for sequencing was blood. The receptor source for this set is a woman younger than 35 in good health.

This chain joins TRBV29-1 and TRBJ2-7, with unresolved D. Germline lookup yields CDR1 SQVTM and CDR2 ANQGSEA. V lost 0 bases, J lost 3 bases, and 9 bases lay in between. The CDR3 sequence is 13 residues long. In DNA form, the CDR3 reads TGCAGCGTTGAAGATCCCGGTCGCTACGAGCAGTACTTC. It specifies CSVEDPGRYEQYF.

The CDR3 region is CASSDREKGLKYDEQFF. In DNA, the CDR3 is TGTGCCAGCAGCGATAGGGAAAAGGGGCTGAAATACGATGAGCAGTTCTTC. This chain connects TRBV14 to TRBJ2-1; TRBD1 might be the D (5 bases). This CDR3 is built from 17 residues. In germline, CDR1 is SGHDN, CDR2 FVKESK. V was shortened by 5 bases and J by 8 bases, with 25 bases between the two germline ends. Supplemented by reference TRBV14 and TRBJ2-1, the full variable domain reads EAGVTQFPSHSVIEKGQTVTLRCDPISGHDNLYWYRRVMGKEIKFLLHFVKESKQDESGMPNNRFLAERTGGTYSTLKVQPAELEDSGVYFCASSDREKGLKYDEQFFGPGTRLTVL.

The rearrangement links TRBV12-3 or TRBV12-4 to TRBJ2-3; 9 nucleotides agree with TRBD2. V lost 5 bases to trimming and J lost 5 bases; unmatched junction nucleotides: 8. CDR3 size: 15 residues. This chain's CDR3 is CASSEQRGVKDTQYF. In DNA, the CDR3 is TGTGCCAGCAGTGAACAGCGGGGGGTTAAAGATACGCAGTATTTT.

This clonotype was detected a few times. J is TRBJ2-1 and V is TRBV12-3 or TRBV12-4; 9 nucleotides agree with TRBD2. The CDR3 is made up of 16 amino acids. The V gene end was trimmed by 3 bases and the J gene end by 12 bases; junction bases not matched to a gene: 15. CDR3 sequence (DNA): TGTGCCAGCAGTTTTTATCGGCTTCTAGCGGGGTCCGGGCAGTTCTTC. This translates into CASSFYRLLAGSGQFF.

The chain joins TRBV25-1 to TRBJ2-1, with 11 bases lining up with TRBD2. The CDR3 runs 16 residues. Germline trimming cut 1 base from V and 2 bases from J; bases unmatched to any gene: 1. CDR1 and CDR2 from the germline V gene are MGHDK and SYGVNS. CDR3 in amino acids: CASSELTSGAYNEQFF. CDR3 coding DNA: TGTGCCAGCAGTGAATTGACTAGCGGGGCCTACAATGAGCAGTTCTTC.

The chain combines TRBV6-1 with TRBJ1-5; no clear D. Germline V lookup: CDR1 MNHNS, CDR2 SASEGT. V was shortened by 7 bases and J by 1 base, with 8 bases between the two germline ends. The CDR3 has 13 residues. The CDR3 DNA reads as TGTGCCAGCAAGATAGACAGCAATCAGCCCCAGCATTTT. As protein: CASKIDSNQPQHF.

The rearrangement joins TRBV5-1 to TRBJ2-4, with D perhaps being TRBD1 or TRBD2 (7 bases each). The better agreement between TRBJ2-5 and the DNA end casts doubt on the J call. Germline V CDR1 and CDR2: SGHRS, YFSETQ. This CDR3 comprises 18 residues. The DNA of the CDR3 is TGCGCCAGCAGCTTGGCCCCCGGTGGGAGGGGGCTGGGAGAGACCCAGTACTTC. It codes for CASSLAPGGRGLGETQYF.

This clonotype showed up just a few times. The chain couples TRBV3-1 to TRBJ2-7; D call uncertain. The CDR3 is 15 residues long. Germline loops: CDR1 LGHDT, CDR2 YNNKEL (reference sequence). V lost 1 base to trimming and J lost 4 bases, with 14 bases between them. The CDR3 coding sequence is TGTGCCAGCAGCCAAGGGTCCACTTCTTCATACGAGCAGTACTTC. Encoded protein: CASSQGSTSSYEQYF.

This clonotype has just a few counts. This sequence joins TRBV25-1 and TRBJ1-2; D gene ambiguous. Germline CDR1 is MGHDK and CDR2 is SYGVNS. Trimming removed 2 bases at V and 3 bases at J, with 4 bases between. The length of the CDR3 is 12 residues. This CDR3 reads CASSEHYYGYTF. CDR3 nucleotide sequence: TGTGCCAGCAGTGAACACTACTATGGCTACACCTTC.

This clonotype was detected only a few times. The CDR3 reads CASAKDGWNTEAFF. The CDR3 nucleotides are TGTGCCAGCGCTAAGGACGGATGGAACACTGAAGCTTTCTTT. This chain links TRBV12-3 or TRBV12-4 with TRBJ1-1; no clear D gene. The V end was cut by 8 bases, the J end by 1 base, with 14 bases between. This CDR3 spans 14 amino acids.

This chain joins TRBV14 and TRBJ2-6; 12 nucleotides agree with TRBD1. Looked up from germline, CDR1 is SGHDN and CDR2 is FVKESK. Losses at the gene ends were 4 bases for V and 0 bases for J; bases not matched to a gene: 7. This CDR3 region has 19 residues. The DNA for the CDR3 is TGTGCCAGCAGCCTGTGGGACAGGGGGCTTGTCTCTGGGGCCAACGTCCTGACTTTC. Translated: CASSLWDRGLVSGANVLTF.

This clonotype showed up just a few times. V usage is TRBV29-1 and J usage is TRBJ1-1, with D uncertain. Germline lookup yields CDR1 SQVTM and CDR2 ANQGSEA. With 5 bases removed from V and 2 bases from J, the gap between germline ends came to 9 bases. CDR3 length: 12 residues. The CDR3 nucleotides are TGCAGCGTTCGGACCGGTAACACTGAAGCTTTCTTT. Amino acid sequence: CSVRTGNTEAFF.

J is TRBJ1-2 and V is TRBV6-6; D might be TRBD1 (5 bases). Germline lookup yields CDR1 MNHNY and CDR2 SVGAGI (reference sequence). V lost 2 bases and J 8 bases, leaving 18 bases between the germline ends. The length of the CDR3 is 15 residues. The CDR3 loop is CASSYTGDPPGGYTF. CDR3 bases: TGTGCCAGCAGTTACACCGGCGATCCCCCAGGGGGCTACACCTTC.

Remarks on this clonotype: At one boundary the junction diverges from the germline segment, which might be a read error. J is TRBJ2-7 and V is TRBV10-3, with D uncertain. The CDR3 runs to 12 residues. Germline lookup yields CDR1 ENHRY and CDR2 SYGVKD. CDR3 bases: TGTGCCATATCTTCGAGCTCCTACGTGCAGTACTTC. Protein sequence: CAISSSSYVQYF.

This clonotype came up a few times. The rearrangement links TRBV28 to TRBJ2-3; possible D gene TRBD2, 5 bases. Looked up from germline, CDR1 is MDHEN and CDR2 is SYDVKM. V was cut by 5 bases and J by 1 base, with 13 bases left in between. The length of the CDR3 is 15 residues. This chain's CDR3 is CASSPQRVRTDTQYF. As DNA, the CDR3 is TGTGCCAGCAGTCCCCAGAGGGTTCGCACAGATACGCAGTATTTT.

The chain uses TRBV5-1 and TRBJ2-3; maybe TRBD1 (5 bases). There are 14 residues in the CDR3. Germline loops: CDR1 SGHRS, CDR2 YFSETQ. V lost 4 bases to trimming and J lost 2 bases, with 11 bases between them. The CDR3 protein is CASSQGHNTDTQYF. CDR3 coding DNA: TGCGCCAGCAGCCAAGGACACAACACAGATACGCAGTATTTT.

The rearrangement links TRBV6-2 or TRBV6-3 to TRBJ1-6; D unresolved. Trimming stripped 2 bases from V and 2 bases from J, with 13 bases between. The V gene's germline CDR1 is MNHEY and CDR2 SVGEGT. The CDR3 length is 17 residues. In nucleotides, the CDR3 is TGTGCCAGCAGTTACCGCGCCGCTGGTACCTATAATTCACCCCTCCACTTT. Translation: CASSYRAAGTYNSPLHF.

This clonotype was counted a single time. A much larger clone sits a single nucleotide away, making a read error possible. V is TRBV4-2 and J is TRBJ1-2, with D unresolved. CDR3 size: 13 residues. The germline V gene encodes CDR1 LGHNA and CDR2 YNFKEQ. V was clipped by 4 bases and J by 3 bases, with 9 bases between them. The DNA for the CDR3 is TGTGCCAGCAGCCGCGGGAGCTACTATGGCTACACCTTC. Its translation: CASSRGSYYGYTF.

This rearrangement joins TRBV6-6 to TRBJ1-5; 7 bases map to TRBD1. This CDR3 is 16 amino acids long. Germline CDR1 reads MNHNY; CDR2 reads SVGAGI (reference sequence). With 6 bases clipped from V and 3 bases from J, the junction kept 11 bases outside the gene matches. The CDR3 reads CASSQSPGQLNQPQHF. The CDR3 DNA reads TGTGCCAGCAGCCAATCTCCGGGACAGCTCAATCAGCCCCAGCATTTT.

Comments on this clonotype: Relative to the germline gene, one junction end is altered; a read error may explain this. This chain joins TRBV14 and TRBJ2-7, with TRBD2 as a possible D gene (6 bases). CDR1 SGHDN and CDR2 FVKESK come from the germline V gene. This CDR3 has 17 amino acids. CDR3 residues: CTSSQDSGSGGSYEQYF. Written as DNA, the CDR3 is TGTACCAGCAGCCAAGATAGCGGTAGCGGAGGCTCCTACGAGCAGTACTTC.

A few counts support this clonotype. Here the CDR3 reads CASSFGPSTEAFF. CDR3 nucleotide sequence: TGTGCCAGCAGTTTTGGGCCGAGCACTGAAGCTTTCTTT. This chain joins TRBV12-3 or TRBV12-4 and TRBJ1-1; D gene ambiguous. V lost 3 bases and J 4 bases, leaving 9 bases between the germline ends. This CDR3 region has 13 residues.

This rearrangement joins TRBV18 to TRBJ2-7, with TRBD2 matching over 10 bases. The CDR3 is made up of 15 amino acids. CDR1 is KGHSH, CDR2 LQKENI, per germline. Unmatched junction bases numbered 5, after V lost 1 base and J lost 5 bases. DNA of the CDR3: TGTGCCAGCTCACCACTAGCGGGAGGAGTCCACGAGCAGTACTTC. It is translated as CASSPLAGGVHEQYF.

The CDR3 sequence: CASSPSREDEQYF. The CDR3 DNA reads TGTGCCAGCTCACCGTCGAGGGAGGACGAGCAGTACTTC. The rearrangement uses TRBV18 and TRBJ2-5, with TRBD2 as a possible D gene (6 bases). The DNA matches TRBJ2-7 better at its end, which makes the J call doubtful. The CDR3 length is 13 residues. Per the germline V gene, CDR1 is KGHSH and CDR2 is LQKENI.